The 3 T cell receptor beta chains listed next were all sequenced from one sample in a study of T cell clonality in common variable immunodeficiency. Generated by immunoSEQ multiplex PCR, the TCRdb table keeps only in-frame clones and is missing some. The sample shows about 81,000 clones, none of them appearing just once. The sequenced sample consisted of peripheral blood mononuclear cells. These receptors all come from a person aged 18-70 years in good health.

Note on this clone: From the germline J gene comes the end of the CDR3, since the read stops 3 residues before it. V usage is TRBV14 and J usage is TRBJ2-5; possible D gene TRBD1, 6 bases. Trimming removed 5 bases from V and 5 bases from J, with 15 bases in between. This CDR3 is built from 14 residues. Per germline, CDR1 SGHDN and CDR2 FVKESK. The CDR3 reads CASSIRQVGETQYF. CDR3 DNA, as far as it was read: TGTGCCAGCAGCATAAGACAGGTCGGGGAGACC.

This clone was counted at least ten times. The read ends 3 residues early relative to the CDR3; the germline J gene fills the gap. The rearrangement links TRBV11-3 to TRBJ2-1; D perhaps matches TRBD1 (5 bases). V shed 1 base and J shed 4 bases, with 5 bases lying between them. CDR1 and CDR2 (germline): SGHNT, YENEEA. The CDR3 sequence is 13 residues long. Incomplete CDR3 DNA: TGTGCCAGCAGCTTAGGACAGTACAATGAG. Protein product: CASSLGQYNE. The full CDR3 reads CASSLGQYNEQFF.

This clone was recorded many times. The read ends 3 residues before the CDR3 terminus; that terminus is restored from the germline J gene. V gene TRBV10-1 combines with J gene TRBJ2-1, with D possibly being TRBD2 (5 bases). The V gene's germline CDR1 is WNHNN and CDR2 SYGVQD (reference sequence). The CDR3 has 15 residues. V was pared by 0 bases and J by 5 bases, with 11 bases between. Partial CDR3 DNA: TGCGCCAGCAGTGAGTCGACGAGCGGAGACAATGAG. Encoded protein: CASSESTSGDNE. The CDR3 in its entirety is CASSESTSGDNEQFF.